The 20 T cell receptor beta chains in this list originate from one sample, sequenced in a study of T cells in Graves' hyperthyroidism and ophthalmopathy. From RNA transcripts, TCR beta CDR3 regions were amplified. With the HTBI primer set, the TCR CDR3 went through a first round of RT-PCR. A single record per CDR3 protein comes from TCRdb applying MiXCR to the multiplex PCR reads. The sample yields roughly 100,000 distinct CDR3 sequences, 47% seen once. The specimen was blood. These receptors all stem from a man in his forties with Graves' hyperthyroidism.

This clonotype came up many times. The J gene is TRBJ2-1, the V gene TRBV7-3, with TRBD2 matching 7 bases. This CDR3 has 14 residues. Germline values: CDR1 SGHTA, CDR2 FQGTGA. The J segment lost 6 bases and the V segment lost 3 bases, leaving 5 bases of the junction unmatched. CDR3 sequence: CASSFGGLGNEQFF. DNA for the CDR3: TGTGCCAGCAGCTTTGGCGGACTAGGCAATGAGCAGTTCTTC.

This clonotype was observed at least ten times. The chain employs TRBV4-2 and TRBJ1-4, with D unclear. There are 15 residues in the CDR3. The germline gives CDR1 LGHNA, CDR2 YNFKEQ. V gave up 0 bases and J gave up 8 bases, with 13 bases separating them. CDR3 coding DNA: TGTGCCAGCAGCCAAGAGCGACTCGGAGACGAAAAACTGTTTTTT. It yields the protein CASSQERLGDEKLFF.

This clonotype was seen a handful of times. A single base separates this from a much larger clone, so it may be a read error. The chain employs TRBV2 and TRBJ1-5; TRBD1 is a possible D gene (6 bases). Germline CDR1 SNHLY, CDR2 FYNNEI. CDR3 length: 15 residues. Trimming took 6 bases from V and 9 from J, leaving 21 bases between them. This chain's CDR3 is CASSTRRQAYRPQHF. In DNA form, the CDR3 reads TGTGCCAGCAGCACGAGGAGACAGGCATATCGGCCCCAGCATTTT.

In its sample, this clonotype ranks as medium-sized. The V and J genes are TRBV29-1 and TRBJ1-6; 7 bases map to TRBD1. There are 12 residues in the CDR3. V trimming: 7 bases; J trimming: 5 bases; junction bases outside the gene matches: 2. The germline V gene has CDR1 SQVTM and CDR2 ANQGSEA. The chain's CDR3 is CSGDRDNSPLHF. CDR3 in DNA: TGCAGCGGCGACAGGGATAATTCACCCCTCCACTTT.

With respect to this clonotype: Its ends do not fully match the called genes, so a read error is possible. The CDR3: CATRSPGDVLSYSNQPQHF. The CDR3 nucleotides are TGTGCCACCAGAAGCCCCGGGGACGTACTTAGTTATAGCAACCAGCCCCAGCATTTT. The chain uses TRBV24-1 and TRBJ1-5, with TRBD1 as a possible D gene (5 bases). This CDR3 contains 19 residues. Germline assignment: CDR1 KGHDR and CDR2 SFDVKD.

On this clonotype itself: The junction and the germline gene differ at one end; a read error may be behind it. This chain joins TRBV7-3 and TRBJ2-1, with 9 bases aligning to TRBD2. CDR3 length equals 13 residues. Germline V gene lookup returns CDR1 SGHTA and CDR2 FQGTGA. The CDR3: CASSALGGGVLVF. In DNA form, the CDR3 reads TGTGCCAGCAGCGCACTGGGCGGGGGGGTGCTAGTCTTC.

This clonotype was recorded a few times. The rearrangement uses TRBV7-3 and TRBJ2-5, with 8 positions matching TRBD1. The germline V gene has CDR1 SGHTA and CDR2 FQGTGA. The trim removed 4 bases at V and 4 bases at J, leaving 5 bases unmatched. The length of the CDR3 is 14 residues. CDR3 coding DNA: TGTGCCAGCAGCTGGACAGGGAAGTCAGAGACCCAGTACTTC. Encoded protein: CASSWTGKSETQYF.

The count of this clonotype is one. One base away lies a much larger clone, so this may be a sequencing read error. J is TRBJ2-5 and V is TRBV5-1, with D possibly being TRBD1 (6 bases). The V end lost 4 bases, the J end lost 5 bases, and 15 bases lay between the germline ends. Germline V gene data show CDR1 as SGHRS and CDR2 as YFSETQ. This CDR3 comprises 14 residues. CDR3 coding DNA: TGCGCCAGCAGCCGCCGGGACATAAATGAGACCCAGTACTTC. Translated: CASSRRDINETQYF.

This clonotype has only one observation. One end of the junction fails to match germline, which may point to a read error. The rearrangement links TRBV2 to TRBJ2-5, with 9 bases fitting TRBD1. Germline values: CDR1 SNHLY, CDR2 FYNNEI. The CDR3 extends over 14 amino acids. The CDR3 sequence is CASRDRTGEETQCF. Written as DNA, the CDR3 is TGTGCCAGCAGGGACAGGACAGGGGAGGAGACCCAGTGCTTC.

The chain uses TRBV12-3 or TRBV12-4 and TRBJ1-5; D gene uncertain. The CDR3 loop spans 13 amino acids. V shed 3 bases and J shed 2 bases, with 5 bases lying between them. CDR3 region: CASSFLGNQPQHF. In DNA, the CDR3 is TGTGCCAGCAGTTTCTTGGGCAATCAGCCCCAGCATTTT.

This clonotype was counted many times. The DNA of the CDR3 is TGTGCCAGCAGTTTTCGGGCAGGCGGAGCTTTCTTT. Protein sequence: CASSFRAGGAFF. This rearrangement joins TRBV2 to TRBJ1-1, with D unclear. Germline-derived CDR1 and CDR2 are SNHLY and FYNNEI. Trimming left V 5 bases short and J 10 bases short, with 14 bases between. CDR3 length: 12 amino acids.

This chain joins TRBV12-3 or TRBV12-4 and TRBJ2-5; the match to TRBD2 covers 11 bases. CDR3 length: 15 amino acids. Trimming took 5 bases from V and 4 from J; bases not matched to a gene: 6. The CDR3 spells CASSPTGTSGETQYF. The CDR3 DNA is TGTGCCAGCAGTCCTACAGGGACTAGCGGAGAGACCCAGTACTTC.

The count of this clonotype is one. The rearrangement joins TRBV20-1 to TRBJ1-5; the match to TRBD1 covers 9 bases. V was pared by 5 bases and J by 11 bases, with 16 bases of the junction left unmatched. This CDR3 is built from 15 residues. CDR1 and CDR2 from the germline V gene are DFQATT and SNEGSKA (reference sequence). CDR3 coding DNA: TGCAGTGCTGATATAACAGGGGGCATCCAAGAGACCCAGCATTTT. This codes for CSADITGGIQETQHF.

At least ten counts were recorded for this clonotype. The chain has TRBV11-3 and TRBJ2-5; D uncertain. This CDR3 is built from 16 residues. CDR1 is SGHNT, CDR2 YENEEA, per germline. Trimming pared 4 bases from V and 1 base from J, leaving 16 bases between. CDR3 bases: TGTGCCAGCAGCTCACCGTGGGGTCAGTTCCAAGAGACCCAGTACTTC. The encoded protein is CASSSPWGQFQETQYF.

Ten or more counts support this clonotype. For the CDR3, the DNA is TGCGCCAGCAGCTCATCTTACACCGGGGAGCTGTTTTTT. Translating it yields CASSSSYTGELFF. The chain links TRBV5-1 to TRBJ2-2, with D uncertain. This CDR3 contains 13 residues. Deletions cut 3 bases from V and 3 bases from J, with 6 bases between. Germline CDR1 reads SGHRS; CDR2 reads YFSETQ.

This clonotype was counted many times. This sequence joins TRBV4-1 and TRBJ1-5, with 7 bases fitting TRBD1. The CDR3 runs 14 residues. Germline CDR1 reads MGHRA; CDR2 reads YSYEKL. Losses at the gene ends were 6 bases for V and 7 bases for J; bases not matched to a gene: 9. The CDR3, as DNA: TGCGCCAGCAGTCATTACAGGGGAAACCAGCCCCAGCATTTT. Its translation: CASSHYRGNQPQHF.

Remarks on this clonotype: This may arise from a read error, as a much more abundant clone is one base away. The CDR3, as DNA: TGTGCCAGCAGGATCGCTGGGGCTAGCTGCGAGCAGTACTTC. As protein: CASRIAGASCEQYF. This chain connects TRBV6-5 to TRBJ2-7; D might be TRBD1 or TRBD2, each matching 5 bases. Germline V lookup: CDR1 MNHEY, CDR2 SVGAGI. The CDR3 is 14 amino acids. Trimming cost V 6 bases and J 6 bases, with 18 bases left between them.

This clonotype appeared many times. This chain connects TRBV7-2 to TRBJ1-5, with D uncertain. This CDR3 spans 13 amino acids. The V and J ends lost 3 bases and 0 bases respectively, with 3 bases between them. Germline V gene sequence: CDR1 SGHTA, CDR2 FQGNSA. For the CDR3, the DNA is TGTGCCAGCAGCTTCGGTAGCAATCAGCCCCAGCATTTT. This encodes CASSFGSNQPQHF.

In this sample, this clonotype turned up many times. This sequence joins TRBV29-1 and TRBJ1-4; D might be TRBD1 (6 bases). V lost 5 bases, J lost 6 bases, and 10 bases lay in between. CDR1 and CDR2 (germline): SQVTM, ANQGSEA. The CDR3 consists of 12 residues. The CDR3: CSVIRGDEKLFF. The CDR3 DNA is TGCAGCGTTATAAGGGGGGATGAAAAACTGTTTTTT. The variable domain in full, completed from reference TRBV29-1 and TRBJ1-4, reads SAVISQKPSRDICQRGTSLTIQCQVDSQVTMMFWYRQQPGQSLTLIATANQGSEATYESGFVIDKFPISRPNLTFSTLTVSNMSPEDSSIYLCSVIRGDEKLFFGSGTQLSVL.

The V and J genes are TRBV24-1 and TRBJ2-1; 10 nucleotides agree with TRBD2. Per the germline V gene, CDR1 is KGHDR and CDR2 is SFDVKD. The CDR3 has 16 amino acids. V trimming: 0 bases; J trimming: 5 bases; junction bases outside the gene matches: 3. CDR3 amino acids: CATSDLPSGGHNEQFF. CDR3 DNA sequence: TGTGCCACCAGTGATTTGCCTAGCGGGGGCCACAATGAGCAGTTCTTC.